Each of the 27 T cell receptor beta chains below was sequenced from the same sample in a study of cytomegalovirus exposure and HLA in healthy donors. Researchers ran the PCR with 60 Vbeta and 13 Jbeta primers. Assay: immunoSEQ multiplex PCR; the TCRdb copy retains only in-frame clones and omits some. Among under 250,000 clones listed, 60% to 80% were seen once. Sequencing was done on a sample of PBMCs. The receptors come from a male donor in good health and CMV-seronegative.

The gene calls are TRBV18 and TRBJ2-6, with TRBD2 identical over 7 bases. Looked up from germline, CDR1 is KGHSH and CDR2 is LQKENI. This CDR3 comprises 18 residues. V was pared by 2 bases and J by 3 bases, with 10 bases of the junction left unmatched. CDR3 nucleotides: TGTGCCAGCTCACCATTGTGGCGGGAGAGGCTTGGGGCCAACGTCCTGACTTTC. Its protein is CASSPLWRERLGANVLTF.

In this sample, this clone turned up once. The V call is TRBV4-2, the J call TRBJ2-3; weak D call: TRBD2 (5 bases). V was pared by 2 bases and J by 2 bases, with 8 bases between. Germline lookup yields CDR1 LGHNA and CDR2 YNFKEQ. The CDR3 consists of 14 residues. CDR3 sequence: CASSQSGLTDTQYF. The DNA for the CDR3 is TGTGCCAGCAGCCAATCTGGACTCACAGATACGCAGTATTTT.

CDR3 region: CASTLPGRWGELFF. The CDR3 DNA sequence: TGTGCCAGTACCCTGCCAGGGCGGTGGGGGGAGCTGTTTTTT. The rearrangement joins TRBV6-6 to TRBJ2-2, with D perhaps matching TRBD1 (5 bases). CDR1 is MNHNY and CDR2 is SVGAGI in the germline V gene (reference sequence). Trimming shortened V by 9 bases and J by 8 bases, and 19 bases separated the two germline ends. This CDR3 contains 14 residues.

The table lists this clone with a few counts. This chain connects TRBV19 to TRBJ2-6; maybe TRBD1 (5 bases). Trimming took 5 bases from V and 0 from J, leaving 11 bases between them. Germline V gene lookup returns CDR1 LNHDA and CDR2 SQIVND (reference sequence). CDR3 length equals 16 residues. CDR3 bases: TGTGCCAGTAGTGGGGCCTGGGACTCTGGGGCCAACGTCCTGACTTTC. Translated, it gives CASSGAWDSGANVLTF. Drawing the rest from reference TRBV19 and TRBJ2-6, the complete variable domain is DGGITQSPKYLFRKEGQNVTLSCEQNLNHDAMYWYRQDPGQGLRLIYYSQIVNDFQKGDIAEGYSVSREKKESFPLTVTSAQKNPTAFYLCASSGAWDSGANVLTFGAGSRLTVL.

This chain joins TRBV29-1 and TRBJ1-1; 7 bases match TRBD1. The CDR3 is 16 amino acids. Germline V gives CDR1 SQVTM, CDR2 ANQGSEA. V dropped 2 bases and J dropped 0; count of bases not matched to a gene: 9. DNA for the CDR3: TGCAGCGTTGAAAATCATAGGGACAGATTGAACACTGAAGCTTTCTTT. This translates into CSVENHRDRLNTEAFF.

This chain joins TRBV28 and TRBJ1-2; D perhaps matches TRBD1 (6 bases). CDR1 MDHEN and CDR2 SYDVKM come from the germline V gene. The V and J ends lost 3 bases and 6 bases respectively, with 23 bases between them. This CDR3 is built from 17 residues. The CDR3 DNA follows: TGTGCCAGCAGTTTTGTATCAGGGGTGAGCTTTAGTGATGGCTACACCTTC. Amino acids: CASSFVSGVSFSDGYTF.

This chain uses TRBV28 with TRBJ2-5; perhaps TRBD1 as D (6 bases). This CDR3 spans 15 amino acids. Germline loops: CDR1 MDHEN, CDR2 SYDVKM. V gave up 3 bases and J gave up 5 bases, with 16 bases separating them. The CDR3 reads CASSFRTVKGETQYF. CDR3 DNA: TGTGCCAGCAGTTTTCGGACAGTGAAGGGTGAGACCCAGTACTTC.

The count of this clone is one. The chain combines TRBV18 with TRBJ2-5; tentative D call: TRBD2 (5 bases). CDR3 size: 15 residues. CDR1 KGHSH and CDR2 LQKENI come from the germline V gene. Trimming pared 1 base from V and 2 bases from J, leaving 11 bases between. The CDR3 nucleotides read TGTGCCAGCTCACCACTTGCTAGCAAACAAGAGACCCAGTACTTC. Its protein is CASSPLASKQETQYF.

This chain links TRBV11-2 with TRBJ2-7; 13 bases are a match to TRBD2. This CDR3 has 13 amino acids. Germline lookup yields CDR1 SGHAT and CDR2 FQNNGV. After removal of 8 bases from V and 4 bases from J, the junction contained 2 bases not matched to a gene. The CDR3 DNA follows: TGTGCCAGCGGGACTAGCGGGATATACGAGCAGTACTTC. Residues: CASGTSGIYEQYF.

The chain joins TRBV10-1 to TRBJ2-3, with 11 bases matching TRBD2. There are 15 residues in the CDR3. Per the germline V gene, CDR1 is WNHNN and CDR2 is SYGVQD (reference sequence). The J segment lost 6 bases and the V segment lost 2 bases, leaving 4 bases of the junction unmatched. CDR3 in DNA: TGCGCCAGCAGTGAGGGAATAGCGGGAGGGGATACGCAGTATTTT. Amino acids: CASSEGIAGGDTQYF.

V and J are TRBV7-8 and TRBJ2-7; 16 bases line up with TRBD2. The CDR3 runs to 19 residues. With V trimmed by 5 bases and J by 2 bases, 12 bases remained unmatched. Germline CDR1 reads SGHVS; CDR2 reads FQNEAQ. The CDR3 DNA follows: TGTGCCAGCAGCCGGAGGCCTCCGGGACTAGCGGGAGGGCCCTACGAGCAGTACTTC. Translated: CASSRRPPGLAGGPYEQYF.

This clone showed up just once. The chain recombines TRBV15 with TRBJ1-3; D unresolved. The germline gives CDR1 LNHNV, CDR2 YYDKDF (reference sequence). CDR3 length equals 17 residues. Trimming cost V 0 bases and J 2 bases, with 14 bases left between them. Written as DNA, the CDR3 is TGTGCCACCAGCAGAGATCTCCGGAGAGGGACTGGAAACACCATATATTTT. Translated: CATSRDLRRGTGNTIYF.

The chain recombines TRBV2 with TRBJ2-2, with 7 bases identical to TRBD2. The CDR3 runs 15 residues. V was clipped by 3 bases and J by 3 bases; unmatched bases: 4. Germline CDR1 and CDR2: SNHLY and FYNNEI. CDR3 nucleotide sequence: TGTGCCAGCAGTGATCGTAGCGGGTACACCGGGGAGCTGTTTTTT. Protein: CASSDRSGYTGELFF.

This chain uses TRBV6-6 with TRBJ2-1; D gene uncertain. The CDR3 runs 14 residues. V dropped 0 bases and J dropped 4 bases, with 7 bases sitting between them. CDR1 MNHNY and CDR2 SVGAGI come from the germline V gene (reference sequence). The CDR3 is CASSYSPPYNEQFF. The CDR3 DNA reads as TGTGCCAGCAGTTACTCCCCCCCGTACAATGAGCAGTTCTTC.

The chain uses TRBV2 and TRBJ1-5; perhaps TRBD1 as D (6 bases). V shed 6 bases and J shed 0 bases, with 12 bases lying between them. The germline gives CDR1 SNHLY, CDR2 FYNNEI. This CDR3 is built from 15 residues. The CDR3 is CASRRDTHSNQPQHF. Here the CDR3 DNA reads TGTGCCAGCAGGAGGGACACGCATAGCAATCAGCCCCAGCATTTT.

The J gene is TRBJ2-2, the V gene TRBV19, with a weak D call TRBD2 (6 bases). This CDR3 contains 17 residues. Between the trimmed V and J ends, which lost 5 bases and 5 bases, there was a span of 21 bases. Germline CDR1 and CDR2: LNHDA and SQIVND (reference sequence). CDR3 in DNA: TGTGCCAGTAGTTCTCCGAGGGGAGGTATGGGTACCGGGGAGCTGTTTTTT. Protein sequence: CASSSPRGGMGTGELFF.

Details on this clone: Other nucleotide sequences from this sample produce the same CDR3. This rearrangement joins TRBV2 to TRBJ2-1, with a possible D match to TRBD1 (6 bases). Trimming cost V 8 bases and J 3 bases, with 11 bases left between them. CDR3 length: 13 residues. Germline-derived CDR1 and CDR2 are SNHLY and FYNNEI. CDR3 coding DNA: TGTGCCAGCTCCGGGACAAACTACAATGAGCAGTTCTTC. Translating gives CASSGTNYNEQFF.

The CDR3 region has the DNA TGTGCCAGCAGCCCAGGCGTTCAGGCCACTCCGTACAATGAGCAGTTCTTC. As protein: CASSPGVQATPYNEQFF. The chain combines TRBV6-4 with TRBJ2-1; D gene unclear. Trimming pared 6 bases from V and 4 bases from J, leaving 22 bases between. The germline V gene encodes CDR1 MRHNA and CDR2 SNTAGT. CDR3 length: 17 amino acids.

There are a few counts of this clone. The chain joins TRBV30 to TRBJ2-5, with 7 nucleotides matching TRBD1. The V and J ends lost 4 bases and 1 base, in that order; junction bases with no gene match: 12. The CDR3 covers 16 residues. Per the germline V gene, CDR1 is GTSNPN and CDR2 is SVGIG (reference sequence). CDR3 nucleotide sequence: TGTGCCTGGATGTGGGGAAAGGGGACAGCCCAAGAGACCCAGTACTTC. As protein: CAWMWGKGTAQETQYF. Filled out from reference TRBV30 and TRBJ2-5, the complete variable domain reads SQTIHQWPATLVQPVGSPLSLECTVEGTSNPNLYWYRQAAGRGLQLLFYSVGIGQISSEVPQNLSASRPQDRQFILSSKKLLLSDSGFYLCAWMWGKGTAQETQYFGPGTRLLVL.

V and J are TRBV28 and TRBJ1-5; 9 bases line up with TRBD1. The CDR3 is 16 amino acids. Germline-derived CDR1 and CDR2 are MDHEN and SYDVKM. The junction had 7 bases not matched to a gene; V was cut back by 5 bases and J by 2 bases. In nucleotides, the CDR3 is TGTGCCAGCAGTCCGGAGGGACAGGGACGCAATCAGCCCCAGCATTTT. Translating gives CASSPEGQGRNQPQHF.

The chain has TRBV14 and TRBJ2-3; 14 bases map to TRBD2. Trimming took 3 bases from V and 2 from J; bases not matched to a gene: 4. Germline assignment: CDR1 SGHDN and CDR2 FVKESK. This CDR3 has 17 amino acids. This CDR3 is CASSQLGLAGVTDTQYF. The DNA of the CDR3 is TGTGCCAGCAGCCAGTTGGGACTAGCGGGAGTCACAGATACGCAGTATTTT.

This clone was counted between two and nine times. V gene TRBV18 combines with J gene TRBJ1-1; D not resolved. V was cut by 3 bases and J by 0 bases, with 5 bases left in between. The CDR3 extends over 13 amino acids. The germline V gene has CDR1 KGHSH and CDR2 LQKENI. CDR3: CASSPFLNTEAFF. The CDR3 DNA reads TGTGCCAGCTCACCCTTCCTGAACACTGAAGCTTTCTTT.

V and J are TRBV27 and TRBJ1-5; 9 bases are shared with TRBD1. Germline V gene sequence: CDR1 MNHEY, CDR2 SMNVEV (reference sequence). The CDR3 loop spans 16 amino acids. Unmatched junction bases numbered 6, after V lost 4 bases and J lost 2 bases. The CDR3 bases are TGTGCCAGCAGTTCCTACAGGGGGCCAGGCAATCAGCCCCAGCATTTT. Translation gives CASSSYRGPGNQPQHF.

This clone was picked up a small number of times. This chain links TRBV5-1 with TRBJ1-1; D uncertain. V was clipped by 0 bases and J by 3 bases, with 9 bases between them. Germline V gives CDR1 SGHRS, CDR2 YFSETQ. CDR3 length: 14 residues. In DNA, the CDR3 is TGCGCCAGCAGCTTGGTTCTTGGCCACACTGAAGCTTTCTTT. This translates into CASSLVLGHTEAFF.

The V call is TRBV19, the J call TRBJ2-1; D is unresolved. The CDR3 loop spans 14 amino acids. Germline CDR1 reads LNHDA; CDR2 reads SQIVND (reference sequence). V gave up 1 base and J gave up 9 bases, with 13 bases separating them. The chain's CDR3 is CASSIGPTSGEQFF. The CDR3 nucleotides read TGTGCCAGTAGTATAGGCCCCACCTCGGGTGAGCAGTTCTTC.

V is TRBV25-1 and J is TRBJ2-2; 7 bases fit TRBD1. CDR1 is MGHDK, CDR2 SYGVNS, per germline. V was clipped by 4 bases and J by 5 bases; unmatched bases: 1. The CDR3 has 13 residues. The CDR3 sequence: CASSATGTGELFF. In DNA form, the CDR3 reads TGTGCCAGCAGTGCGACAGGGACCGGGGAGCTGTTTTTT.

This clone was seen more than once but under ten times. V is TRBV9 and J is TRBJ2-5; the D gene is possibly TRBD1 (6 bases). Trimming took off 0 bases at V and 2 bases at J, with 11 bases between the two ends. The CDR3 is 15 residues long. From germline, CDR1 is SGDLS and CDR2 YYNGEE. CDR3 DNA sequence: TGTGCCAGCAGCGTAGGAGGGGGACGGCAAGAGACCCAGTACTTC. Its protein product is CASSVGGGRQETQYF.